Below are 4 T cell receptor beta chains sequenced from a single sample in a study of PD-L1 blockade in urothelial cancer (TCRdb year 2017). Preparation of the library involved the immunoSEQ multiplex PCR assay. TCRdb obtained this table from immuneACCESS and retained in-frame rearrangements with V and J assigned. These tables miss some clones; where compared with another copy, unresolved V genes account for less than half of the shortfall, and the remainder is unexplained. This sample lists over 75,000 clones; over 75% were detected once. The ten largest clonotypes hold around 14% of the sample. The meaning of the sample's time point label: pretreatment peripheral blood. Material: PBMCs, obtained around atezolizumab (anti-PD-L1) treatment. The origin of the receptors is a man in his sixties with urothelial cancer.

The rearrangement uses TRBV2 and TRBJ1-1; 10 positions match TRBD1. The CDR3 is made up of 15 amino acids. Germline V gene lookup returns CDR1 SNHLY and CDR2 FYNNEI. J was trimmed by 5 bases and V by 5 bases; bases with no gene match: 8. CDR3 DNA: TGTGCCAGCAGTCGACAGGGGGCGCAACCGACTGAAGCTTTCTTT. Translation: CASSRQGAQPTEAFF. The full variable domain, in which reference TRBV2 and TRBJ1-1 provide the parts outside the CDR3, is EPEVTQTPSHQVTQMGQEVILRCVPISNHLYFYWYRQILGQKVEFLVSFYNNEISEKSEIFDDQFSVERPDGSNFTLKIRSTKLEDSAMYFCASSRQGAQPTEAFFGQGTRLTVV.

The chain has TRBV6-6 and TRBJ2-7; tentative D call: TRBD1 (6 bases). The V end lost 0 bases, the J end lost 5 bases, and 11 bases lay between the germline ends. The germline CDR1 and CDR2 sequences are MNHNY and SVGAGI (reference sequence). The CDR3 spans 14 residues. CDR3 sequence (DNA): TGTGCCAGCAGTTACTCTCCAGGGGAGAACGAGCAGTACTTC. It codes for CASSYSPGENEQYF.

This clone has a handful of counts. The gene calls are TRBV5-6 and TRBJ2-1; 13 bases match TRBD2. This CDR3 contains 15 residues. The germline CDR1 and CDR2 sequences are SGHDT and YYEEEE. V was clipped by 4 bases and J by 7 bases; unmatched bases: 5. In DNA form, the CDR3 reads TGTGCCAGCAGCCCCGGGACTAGCGGGATGAATGAGCAGTTCTTC. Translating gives CASSPGTSGMNEQFF.

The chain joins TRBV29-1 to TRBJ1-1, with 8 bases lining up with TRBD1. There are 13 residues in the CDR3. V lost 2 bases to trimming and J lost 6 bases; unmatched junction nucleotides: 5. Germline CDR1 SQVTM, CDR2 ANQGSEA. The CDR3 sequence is CSVESGGAPEAFF. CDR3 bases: TGCAGCGTTGAATCAGGGGGCGCGCCTGAAGCTTTCTTT.